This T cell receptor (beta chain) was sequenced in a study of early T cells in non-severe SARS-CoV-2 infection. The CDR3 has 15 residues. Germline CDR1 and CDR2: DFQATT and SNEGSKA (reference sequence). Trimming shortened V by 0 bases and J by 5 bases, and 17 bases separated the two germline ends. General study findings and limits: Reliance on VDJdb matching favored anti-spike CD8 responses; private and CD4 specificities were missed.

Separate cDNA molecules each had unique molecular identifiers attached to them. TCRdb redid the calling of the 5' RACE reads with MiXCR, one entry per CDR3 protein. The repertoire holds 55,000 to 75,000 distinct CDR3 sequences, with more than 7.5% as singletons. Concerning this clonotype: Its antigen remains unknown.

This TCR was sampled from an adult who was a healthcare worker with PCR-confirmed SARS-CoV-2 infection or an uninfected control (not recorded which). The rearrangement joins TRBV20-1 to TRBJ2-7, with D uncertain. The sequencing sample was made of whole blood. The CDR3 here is CSARDQSQRPDEQYF. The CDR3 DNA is TGCAGTGCTAGAGATCAGAGCCAACGCCCTGACGAGCAGTACTTC.